This TCR beta chain was captured by sequencing in a study of blood T cells in healthy people across ages. Points on this clonotype: Antigen specificity is unknown.

Trimming cost V 6 bases and J 4 bases; bases outside gene matches: 10. Germline CDR1 and CDR2: MNHEY and SVGAGI. The CDR3 contains 15 residues. The second PCR ran 7 to 11 cycles with a sample-barcoded 5' primer and J-beta primers. Every single cDNA molecule received a tag from a template-switch adaptor with 12 random nucleotides. TCRdb re-called the 5' RACE reads through MiXCR, storing one row per CDR3 protein. The profile shows roughly 1.7 million distinct CDR3 sequences, roughly 30% of them singletons. Findings and caveats of the study: TCR beta diversity, measured per million T cells, fell in a roughly linear way with age. Lack of knowledge of donor CMV status possibly confounded expanded clonotype changes.

The donors, healthy Caucasians from Russia, were aged about 6 to 100. The sequenced sample consisted of blood. This chain uses TRBV6-5 with TRBJ1-2, with 8 bases matching TRBD1. The sequence was obtained from a woman under 40 in good health. Written as DNA, the CDR3 is TGTGCCAGCAGCCCCTGGGGTACAGGGGGCTATGGCTACACCTTC. Encoded protein: CASSPWGTGGYGYTF.